This TCR beta chain stems from a study of blood T cell repertoires in COVID-19. Study details: The study drew acute and convalescent COVID-19 samples from the United States, Italy and Spain. The analysed material was cDNA or gDNA that came from T cells, B-cell-depleted T cells, or PBMCs.

The V segment lost 6 bases and the J segment 8 bases; nucleotides outside the gene matches: 8. In germline, CDR1 is SQVTM, CDR2 ANQGSEA. The CDR3 covers 12 residues. In the original processing: Amplifying reference gene primers gave estimates of nucleated cell counts. Repertoires were generated with immunoSEQ multiplex PCR, while TCRdb's copy carries only in-frame clones and drops some. The V and J calls and clone size were taken over from that table, and D and trimming were inferred from the DNA. The sample holds 200,000 to 300,000 clones, about 82% seen once. Enrollment of patients from Seattle took place during active infection, with longitudinal follow-up.

This chain joins TRBV29-1 and TRBJ1-2; TRBD1 agrees at 8 bases. Sequencing was done on a sample of peripheral blood. The TCR was taken from a man aged 45 to 65 with COVID-19, enrolled during active disease. This CDR3 reads CSVDRGVGGYTF. The CDR3 DNA is TGCAGCGTCGACAGGGGAGTTGGGGGCTACACCTTC.